The clone carrying this T cell receptor (beta chain) has ten or more counts. From the 5' RACE reads, TCRdb called clonotypes with MiXCR, one entry per CDR3 protein. Among some 150,000 distinct CDR3 sequences listed, 13% to 15% were seen once. The data belong to a study of T-cell memory formation after mild COVID-19. The sequence was collected from an adult woman who had mild COVID-19 (a few samples of this study predate the infection). Cell type and time point are not known. The sequenced material came from PBMCs or a T cell subset sorted from them (not recorded which).

CDR3 in amino acids: CASKRLAGAPNEQFF. The DNA for the CDR3 is TGTGCCAGCAAAAGACTAGCGGGAGCCCCCAATGAGCAGTTCTTC. V is TRBV12-3 or TRBV12-4 and J is TRBJ2-1; 12 bases are shared with TRBD2. There are 15 residues in the CDR3. J gave up 6 bases and V 7 bases, and 7 bases lay outside the gene matches.